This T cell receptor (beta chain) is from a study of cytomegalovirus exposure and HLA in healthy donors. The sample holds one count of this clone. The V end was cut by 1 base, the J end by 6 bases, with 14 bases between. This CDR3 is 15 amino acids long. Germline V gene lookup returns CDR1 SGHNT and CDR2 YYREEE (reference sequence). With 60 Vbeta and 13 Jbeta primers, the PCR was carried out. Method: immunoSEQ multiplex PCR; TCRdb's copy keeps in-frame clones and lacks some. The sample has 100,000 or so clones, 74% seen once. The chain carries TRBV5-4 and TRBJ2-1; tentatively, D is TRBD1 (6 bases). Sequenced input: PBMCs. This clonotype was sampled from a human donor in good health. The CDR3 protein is CASSLLSSGANEQFF. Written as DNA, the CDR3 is TGTGCCAGCAGCTTGTTATCGTCAGGGGCCAATGAGCAGTTCTTC. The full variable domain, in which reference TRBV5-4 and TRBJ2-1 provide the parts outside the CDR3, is ETGVTQSPTHLIKTRGQQVTLRCSSQSGHNTVSWYQQALGQGPQFIFQYYREEENGRGNFPPRFSGLQFPNYSSELNVNALELDDSALYLCASSLLSSGANEQFFGPGTRLTVL.